The rows below give T cell receptor beta chains drawn from one sample of a study of CD8 T cells in Susac syndrome. TCRdb fed the immunoSEQ multiplex PCR reads into MiXCR, producing one record per CDR3 protein. The table records about 300,000 distinct CDR3 sequences, 65% to 90% of them present only once. The source material was CD8+ T cells from PBMCs. The source of these receptors is a human donor with multiple sclerosis. CDR3s include the opening cysteine and the closing phenylalanine or tryptophan. A D gene is named only where the DNA matches it firmly. Not all rows give a size; the values are once, few, many and, for expanded clones, a class.

J | D | size | length | V | DNA | CDR3
TRBJ2-5 | TRBD2 | - | 18 | TRBV28 | TGTGCCAGCAGTTTAGGTTTCGGGACTAGCGGGAACCAAGAGACCCAGTACTTC | CASSLGFGTSGNQETQYF
TRBJ1-2 | - | - | 14 | TRBV7-9 | TGTGCCAGCACCAATCGAGGCAGGGACTATGGCTACACCTTC | CASTNRGRDYGYTF
TRBJ2-7 | - | few | 17 | TRBV4-3 | TGCGCCAGCAGCCAAGAAATCGGGGACTTAAGCTCCTACGAGCAGTACTTC | CASSQEIGDLSSYEQYF
TRBJ1-5 | TRBD1 | - | 13 | TRBV28 | TGTGCCAGCAGCCAGACAGGGGATCAGCCCCAGCATTTT | CASSQTGDQPQHF
TRBJ2-1 | TRBD2 | - | 17 | TRBV19 | TGTGCCAGTAGTAATACCCTGGAGATAGCGGGAGGCAATGAGCAGTTCTTC | CASSNTLEIAGGNEQFF
TRBJ2-3 | TRBD2 | - | 15 | TRBV13 | TGTGCCAGCAGCTTAGAAAGCGGGAGGGCCGATACGCAGTATTTT | CASSLESGRADTQYF
TRBJ1-1 | - | - | 14 | TRBV7-8 | TGTGCCAGCAGCTTAGCCCACTTCAACACTGAAGCTTTCTTT | CASSLAHFNTEAFF
TRBJ2-4 | - | - | 16 | TRBV11-2 | TGTGCCGGCAGCTTACCAATGGTGGGACGCTGGGACATTCAGTACTTC | CAGSLPMVGRWDIQYF
TRBJ2-2 | - | - | 12 | TRBV30 | TGTGCCTGGAGTGCGGGCGACGGGGAGCTGTTTTTT | CAWSAGDGELFF
TRBJ2-3 | - | - | 14 | TRBV6-2/TRBV6-3 | TGTGCCAGCAGTTACCGATTGGAGACAGATACGCAGTATTTT | CASSYRLETDTQYF
TRBJ1-6 | TRBD1 | - | 14 | TRBV9 | TGTGCCAGCAGCGGGGGAGGGACAGCATCACCCCTCCACTTT | CASSGGGTASPLHF
TRBJ2-3 | - | - | 14 | TRBV6-6 | TGTGCCAGCAGTTACGGGCGGGACACAGATACGCAGTATTTT | CASSYGRDTDTQYF
TRBJ1-1 | - | - | 15 | TRBV4-3 | TGCGCCAGCAGCCAAGATCTCGGGGGCGCAACTGAAGCTTTCTTT | CASSQDLGGATEAFF
TRBJ2-2 | - | few | 15 | TRBV6-2/TRBV6-3 | TGTGCCAGCAGTTACGGTCGGGTCAACACCGGGGAGCTGTTTTTT | CASSYGRVNTGELFF
TRBJ2-1 | - | - | 15 | TRBV14 | TGTGCCAGCAGCCAAGCCCTCCAGAACCACAATGAGCAGTTCTTC | CASSQALQNHNEQFF
TRBJ1-4 | - | - | 16 | TRBV6-1 | TGTGCCAGCAGCCCCGACGCGGCTTATTCTAATGAAAAACTGTTTTTT | CASSPDAAYSNEKLFF
TRBJ2-5 | TRBD2 | once | 15 | TRBV6-5 | TGTGCCAGCAGTTACTGGCTAGCGGGGCAAGAGACCCAGTACTTC | CASSYWLAGQETQYF
TRBJ2-1 | - | - | 16 | TRBV5-6 | TGTGCCAGCAGCGCGCTCCTAGGCCCAGGTTTCAATGAGCAGTTCTTC | CASSALLGPGFNEQFF
TRBJ2-7 | TRBD2 | - | 17 | TRBV19 | TGTGCCAGCACCGGGACTAGCGGGACCGAGAACCCTTACGAGCAGTACTTC | CASTGTSGTENPYEQYF
TRBJ2-2 | - | - | 17 | TRBV24-1 | TGTGCCACCAGTGATTTGCCGAATGTAATGAACACCGGGGAGCTGTTTTTT | CATSDLPNVMNTGELFF
TRBJ1-3 | - | - | 15 | TRBV20-1 | TGCAGTGCTAGAGATACGACACCATCCAAAAACACCATATATTTT | CSARDTTPSKNTIYF